This T cell receptor (beta chain) is from a study of blood T cell repertoires in COVID-19. Overall study context: Acute and convalescent COVID-19 samples came from the United States, Italy and Spain. Sources were T cells, B-cell-depleted T cells, or PBMCs; the material itself was cDNA or gDNA.

As originally analysed: Quantification of nucleated cells was approximated via reference gene primer amplification. Libraries were prepared by immunoSEQ multiplex PCR; TCRdb keeps only in-frame clonotypes and omits some of them. V, J and clone size reflect that table, while D and trimming were determined from the DNA. The table records over 110,000 clones, over 75% of them present only once. This clone has just one count. The source material was peripheral blood. The receptor comes from a man between 65 and 85 years old with acute or convalescent COVID-19.

In DNA, the CDR3 is TGTGCCACCAGCGGCGGGAGTGGGGGAGAGACCCAGTACTTC. Translation: CATSGGSGGETQYF. V usage is TRBV15 and J usage is TRBJ2-5; 7 nucleotides match TRBD2. The V segment lost 5 bases and the J segment 4 bases; nucleotides outside the gene matches: 7. Per the germline V gene, CDR1 is LNHNV and CDR2 is YYDKDF (reference sequence). The length of the CDR3 is 14 residues.